This T cell receptor (beta chain) was sequenced in a study of identical twins. Unique molecular identifiers were in the cDNA, with template-switch universal primer binding. TCRdb reprocessed the 5' RACE reads with MiXCR, giving one entry per CDR3 protein. The data contain about 390,000 distinct CDR3 sequences, about 9% of them seen just once; the ten biggest clones take up 7.5% to 9.5%. General study findings and limits: It was possible that invariant MAIT and iNKT cells partly confounded the zero-insertion analyses.

As to this clonotype: No antigen is known for it. A single base separates this from a much larger clone, so it may be a read error. Without the conserved terminal phenylalanine or tryptophan, this CDR3 likely stems from a read error.

Material for sequencing was naive T cells sorted from blood. This TCR derives from a woman aged 50 to 60 in good health.

CDR3 amino acids: CASSSLASGQETQYC. CDR3 DNA sequence: TGTGCCAGCAGTTCCCTGGCTAGCGGCCAAGAGACCCAGTACTGC. The chain has TRBV12-3 or TRBV12-4 and TRBJ2-5; 7 bases agree with TRBD2. The CDR3 runs 15 residues. With V trimmed by 4 bases and J by 1 base, 6 bases remained unmatched.